This record looks at one TCR beta chain sequence and its context. What it binds is unknown. These data are taken from a study of cytotoxic CD8 clonotypes in ibrutinib-treated CLL. About the study: Researchers reported about 10 relapsed/refractory and about 14 treatment-naive patients, roughly 17 of them IGHV unmutated. After treatment lasting a median 12 months, range 6 to 36, response samples were collected. Findings of the study overall: Clonality increased at ibrutinib response, then returned toward baseline at progression. The public clonotypes identified were infrequent and showed contraction or stability on treatment.

Here immunoSEQ multiplex PCR was the method, and the copy in TCRdb shows in-frame clones only, minus some. The sample lists roughly 170,000 clones, about 80% occurring once. The CDR3 consists of 14 residues. The V gene's germline CDR1 is MNHNY and CDR2 SVGAGI (reference sequence). Trimming removed 2 bases at V and 3 bases at J, with 8 bases between. The genes are TRBV6-6 and TRBJ1-5; D is ambiguous. This TCR was sampled from a human donor with chronic lymphocytic leukemia. Source: PBMCs, taken after 24 months of ibrutinib treatment. In DNA form, the CDR3 reads TGTGCCAGCAGTTACGGTGCAGACAATCAGCCCCAGCATTTT. Translation gives CASSYGADNQPQHF.